This T cell receptor beta chain was sequenced for a study of Ad26.COV2.S vaccination and SARS-CoV-2 variants. The wider study: The donor was enrolled in the Ad26.COV2.S arm of the COV1001 trial.

Method: immunoSEQ multiplex PCR; TCRdb's copy keeps in-frame clones and lacks some. The sample lists 350,000 to 450,000 clones; about 90% were seen once. Treatment indicated: approximately 18 received Ad26.COV2.S at low or high dose, single or two shots; roughly five received placebo; per-sample allocation not given. Day 63 following the first vaccine or placebo injection was when the samples were taken. Boston supplied an adult donor aged 18-55 years. The sample in question was peripheral blood, obtained in a trial of Ad26.COV2.S vaccine versus placebo. This TCR was recovered from a person between 18 and 59 years old who received the Ad26.COV2.S COVID-19 vaccine or a placebo.

Written as DNA, the CDR3 is TGTGCCAGTAGGACCGGGACCCACGAAGAGACCCAGTACTTC. It codes for CASRTGTHEETQYF. The chain joins TRBV6-5 to TRBJ2-5; either TRBD1 or TRBD2 may supply D (5 bases each). The CDR3 loop spans 14 amino acids. Germline assignment: CDR1 MNHEY and CDR2 SVGAGI. The germline V and J ends were trimmed by 9 bases and 3 bases, with 17 bases remaining between them.